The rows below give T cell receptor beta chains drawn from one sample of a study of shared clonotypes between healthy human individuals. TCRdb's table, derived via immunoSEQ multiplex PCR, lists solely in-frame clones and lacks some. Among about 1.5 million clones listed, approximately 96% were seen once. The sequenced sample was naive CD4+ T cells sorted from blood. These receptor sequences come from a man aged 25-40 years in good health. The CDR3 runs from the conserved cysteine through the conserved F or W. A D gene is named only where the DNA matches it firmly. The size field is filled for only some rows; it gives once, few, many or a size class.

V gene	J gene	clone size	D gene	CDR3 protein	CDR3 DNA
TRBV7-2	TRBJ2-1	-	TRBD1	CASSHGTGGNEQFF	TGTGCCAGCAGCCACGGGACAGGGGGGAATGAGCAGTTCTTC
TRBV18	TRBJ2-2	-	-	CASSSTNTGELFF	TGTGCCAGCTCATCGACCAACACCGGGGAGCTGTTTTTT
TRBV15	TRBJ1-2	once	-	CATSRDPANYGYTF	TGTGCCACCAGCAGAGACCCAGCTAACTATGGCTACACCTTC
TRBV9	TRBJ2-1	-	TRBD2	CASSVGSGKEYNEQFF	TGTGCCAGCAGCGTAGGAAGCGGGAAAGAATACAATGAGCAGTTCTTC
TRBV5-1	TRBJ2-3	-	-	CASSFSAADTQYF	TGCGCCAGCAGCTTCTCGGCTGCGGATACGCAGTATTTT
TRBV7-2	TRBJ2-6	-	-	CASSLGKYSGANVLTF	TGTGCCAGCAGCTTAGGCAAATACTCTGGGGCCAACGTCCTGACTTTC
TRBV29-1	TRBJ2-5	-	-	CSVEIGRGRETQYF	TGCAGCGTTGAAATCGGGAGAGGTCGAGAGACCCAGTACTTC
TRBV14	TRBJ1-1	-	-	CASSLETLQYSEAFF	TGTGCCAGCAGCCTCGAGACCTTACAATACTCCGAAGCTTTCTTT
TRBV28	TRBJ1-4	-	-	CASSSRIGKLFF	TGTGCCAGCAGTTCCCGGATCGGAAAACTGTTTTTT
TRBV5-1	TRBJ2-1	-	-	CASSLRGTFPYNEQFF	TGCGCCAGCAGCTTACGCGGGACCTTCCCGTACAATGAGCAGTTCTTC
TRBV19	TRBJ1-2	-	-	CASSTRGTNYGYTF	TGTGCCAGTAGTACGCGGGGGACTAACTATGGCTACACCTTC
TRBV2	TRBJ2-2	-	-	CASSEHLGHGRGEPGELFF	TGTGCCAGCAGTGAGCATCTCGGACACGGCAGGGGAGAGCCCGGGGAGCTGTTTTTT
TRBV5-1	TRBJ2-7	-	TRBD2	CASSLVSGSGYEQYF	TGCGCCAGCAGCTTGGTTAGCGGGAGCGGCTACGAGCAGTACTTC
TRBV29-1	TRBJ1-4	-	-	CSVREMGNEKLFF	TGCAGCGTCAGGGAGATGGGTAATGAAAAACTGTTTTTT
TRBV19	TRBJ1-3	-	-	CASSISGNTIYF	TGTGCCAGTAGTATATCTGGAAACACCATATATTTT
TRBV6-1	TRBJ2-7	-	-	CATEDWGFSYEQYF	TGTGCCACAGAAGACTGGGGGTTTTCCTACGAGCAGTACTTC
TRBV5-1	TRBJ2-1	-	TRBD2	CASSFSGSGDNEQFF	TGCGCCAGCAGCTTTAGCGGGTCGGGAGACAATGAGCAGTTCTTC
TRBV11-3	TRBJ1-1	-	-	CASSQGQGGNTEAFF	TGTGCCAGCAGCCAAGGGCAGGGTGGGAACACTGAAGCTTTCTTT
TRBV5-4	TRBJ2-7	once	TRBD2	CASSPGLAPYEQYF	TGTGCCAGCAGCCCAGGACTAGCACCCTACGAGCAGTACTTC
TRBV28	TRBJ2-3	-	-	CASKESRWGLPTDTQYF	TGTGCCAGCAAGGAATCACGATGGGGACTCCCCACAGATACGCAGTATTTT
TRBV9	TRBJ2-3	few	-	CASSGVWGGGTDTQYF	TGTGCCAGCAGCGGGGTTTGGGGCGGGGGCACAGATACGCAGTATTTT
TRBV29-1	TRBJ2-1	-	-	CSVEMNLWGYPYNEQFF	TGCAGCGTTGAAATGAATTTATGGGGGTATCCTTACAATGAGCAGTTCTTC
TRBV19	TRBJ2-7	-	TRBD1	CASSSDRVGEQYF	TGTGCCAGTAGCTCGGACAGGGTTGGCGAGCAGTACTTC
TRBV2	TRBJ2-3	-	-	CASSGQISTDTQYF	TGTGCCAGCAGTGGACAGATTAGCACAGATACGCAGTATTTT
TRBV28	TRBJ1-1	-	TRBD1	CASTVDRVEAFF	TGTGCCAGCACCGTCGACAGGGTTGAAGCTTTCTTT
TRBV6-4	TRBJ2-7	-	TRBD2	CASSSFVPPGLAGELQYF	TGTGCCAGCAGCTCTTTCGTGCCTCCGGGACTAGCGGGAGAGTTGCAGTACTTC
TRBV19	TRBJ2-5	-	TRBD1	CASSTTGGGETQYF	TGTGCCAGTAGCACGACAGGGGGAGGAGAGACCCAGTACTTC
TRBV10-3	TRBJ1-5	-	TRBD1	CAISDGQGDQPQHF	TGTGCCATCAGTGACGGACAGGGGGATCAGCCCCAGCATTTT
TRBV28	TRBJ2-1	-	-	CASSRPGRDMQFF	TGTGCCAGCAGCCGGCCAGGGCGGGATATGCAGTTCTTC
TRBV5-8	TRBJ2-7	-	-	CASSEGFRASYEQYF	TGTGCCAGCAGCGAAGGCTTTAGAGCTTCCTACGAGCAGTACTTC
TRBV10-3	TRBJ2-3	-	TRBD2	CAISEPSTSEWTTDTQYF	TGTGCCATCAGTGAGCCCTCTACTAGCGAGTGGACTACAGATACGCAGTATTTT
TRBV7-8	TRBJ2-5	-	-	CASGWGGLGTQYF	TGTGCCAGCGGGTGGGGGGGCCTAGGGACCCAGTACTTC
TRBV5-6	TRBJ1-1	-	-	CASSSSRVGWVNTEAFF	TGTGCCAGCAGCTCCTCAAGGGTTGGATGGGTCAACACTGAAGCTTTCTTT
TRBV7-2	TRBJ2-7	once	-	CASAVRGRYEQYF	TGTGCCAGCGCGGTCAGGGGACGGTACGAGCAGTACTTC
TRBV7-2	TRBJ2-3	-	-	CASSLWVSQSVDTQYF	TGTGCCAGCAGCTTATGGGTCTCACAGTCGGTAGATACGCAGTATTTT
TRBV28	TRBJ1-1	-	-	CASSLQGPRTEAFF	TGTGCCAGCAGTTTACAGGGCCCAAGGACTGAAGCTTTCTTT
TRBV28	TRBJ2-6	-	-	CASSFSGAGANVLTF	TGTGCCAGCAGTTTTTCAGGGGCTGGGGCCAACGTCCTGACTTTC
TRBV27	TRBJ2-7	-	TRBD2	CASSFGTSGRYEQYF	TGTGCCAGCAGTTTTGGTACTAGCGGGAGGTACGAGCAGTACTTC
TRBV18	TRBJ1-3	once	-	CASSPPNLAGNTIYF	TGTGCCAGCTCACCACCGAATCTAGCTGGAAACACCATATATTTT
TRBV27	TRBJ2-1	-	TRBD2	CASRPRTSGSVGFF	TGTGCCAGCAGGCCGAGGACTAGCGGGAGTGTCGGGTTCTTC
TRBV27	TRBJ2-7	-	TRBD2	CASSLIGPGERLAGPYEQYF	TGTGCCAGCAGTTTAATCGGACCTGGGGAGCGGTTAGCGGGCCCCTACGAGCAGTACTTC
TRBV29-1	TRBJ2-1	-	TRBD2	CSVALRLAVRGQFF	TGCAGCGTTGCGCTGAGACTAGCGGTCAGGGGGCAGTTCTTC